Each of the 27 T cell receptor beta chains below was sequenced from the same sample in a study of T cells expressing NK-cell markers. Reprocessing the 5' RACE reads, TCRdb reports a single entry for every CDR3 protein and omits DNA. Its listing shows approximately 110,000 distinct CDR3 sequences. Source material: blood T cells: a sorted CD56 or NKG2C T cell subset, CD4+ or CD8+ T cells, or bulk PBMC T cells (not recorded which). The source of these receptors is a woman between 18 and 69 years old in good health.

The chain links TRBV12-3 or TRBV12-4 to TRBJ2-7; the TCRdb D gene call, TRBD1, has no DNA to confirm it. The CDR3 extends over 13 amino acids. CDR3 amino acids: CASTYRGAYEQYF.

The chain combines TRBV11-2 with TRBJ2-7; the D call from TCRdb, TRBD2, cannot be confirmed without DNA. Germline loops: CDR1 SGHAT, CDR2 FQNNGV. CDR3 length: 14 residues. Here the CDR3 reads CASEPTPALDGQYF.

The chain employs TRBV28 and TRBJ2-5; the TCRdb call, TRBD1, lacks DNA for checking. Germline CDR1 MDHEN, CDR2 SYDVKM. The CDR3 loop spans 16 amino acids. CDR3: CASSFEVLGKGETQYF.

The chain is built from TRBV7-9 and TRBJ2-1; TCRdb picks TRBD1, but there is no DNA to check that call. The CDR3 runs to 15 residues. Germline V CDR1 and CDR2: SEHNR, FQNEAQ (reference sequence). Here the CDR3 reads CASRSAGGYYNEQFF. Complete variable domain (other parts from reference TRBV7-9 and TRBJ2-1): DTGVSQNPRHKITKRGQNVTFRCDPISEHNRLYWYRQTLGQGPEFLTYFQNEAQLEKSRLLSDRFSAERPKGSFSTLEIQRTEQGDSAMYLCASRSAGGYYNEQFFGPGTRLTVL.

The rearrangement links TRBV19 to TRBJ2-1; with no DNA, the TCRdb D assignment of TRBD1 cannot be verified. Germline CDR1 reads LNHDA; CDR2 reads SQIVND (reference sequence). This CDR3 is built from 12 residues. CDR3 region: CASSEGGYEQFF.

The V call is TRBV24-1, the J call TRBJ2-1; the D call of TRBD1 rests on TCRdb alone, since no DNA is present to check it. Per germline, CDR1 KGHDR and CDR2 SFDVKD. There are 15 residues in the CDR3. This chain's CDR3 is CATSDPGTGINEQFF.

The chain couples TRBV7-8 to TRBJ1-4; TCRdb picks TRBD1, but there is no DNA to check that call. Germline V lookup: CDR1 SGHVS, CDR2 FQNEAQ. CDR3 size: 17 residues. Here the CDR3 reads CASSPGQGALPNEKLFF.

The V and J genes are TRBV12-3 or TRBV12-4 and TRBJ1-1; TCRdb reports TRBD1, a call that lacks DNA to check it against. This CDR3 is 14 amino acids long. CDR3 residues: CASSLRGGYVEAFF.

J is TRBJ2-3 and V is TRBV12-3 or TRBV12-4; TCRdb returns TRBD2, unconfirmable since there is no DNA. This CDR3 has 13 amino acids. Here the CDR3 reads CASSTPSGPGVYF.

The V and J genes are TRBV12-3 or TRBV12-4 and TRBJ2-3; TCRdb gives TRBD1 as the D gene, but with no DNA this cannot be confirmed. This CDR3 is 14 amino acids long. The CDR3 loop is CASSLSATGGTQYF.

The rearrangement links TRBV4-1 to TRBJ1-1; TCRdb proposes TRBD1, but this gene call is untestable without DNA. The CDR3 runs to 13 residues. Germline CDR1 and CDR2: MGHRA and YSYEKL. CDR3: CASSHPGTGEAFF.

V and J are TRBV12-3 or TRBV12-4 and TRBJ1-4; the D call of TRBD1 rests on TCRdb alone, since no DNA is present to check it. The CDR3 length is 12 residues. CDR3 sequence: CASSPGNEKLFF.

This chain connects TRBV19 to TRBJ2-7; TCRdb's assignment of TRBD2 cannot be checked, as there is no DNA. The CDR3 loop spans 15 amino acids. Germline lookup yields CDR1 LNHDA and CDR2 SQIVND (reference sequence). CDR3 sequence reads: CATSIQGTSLYEQYF.

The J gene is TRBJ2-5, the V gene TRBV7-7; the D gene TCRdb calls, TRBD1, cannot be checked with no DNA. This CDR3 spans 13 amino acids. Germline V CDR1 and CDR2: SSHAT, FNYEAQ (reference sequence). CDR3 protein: CASSFTGGETQYF.

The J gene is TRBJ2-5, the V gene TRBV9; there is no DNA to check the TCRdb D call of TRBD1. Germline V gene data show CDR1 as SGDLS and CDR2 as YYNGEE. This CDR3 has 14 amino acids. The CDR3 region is CASSPRPGLETQYF.

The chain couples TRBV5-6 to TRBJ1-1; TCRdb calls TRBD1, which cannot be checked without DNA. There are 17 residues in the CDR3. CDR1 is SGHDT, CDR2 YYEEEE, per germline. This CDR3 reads CASSPEGTGVVGTEAFF.

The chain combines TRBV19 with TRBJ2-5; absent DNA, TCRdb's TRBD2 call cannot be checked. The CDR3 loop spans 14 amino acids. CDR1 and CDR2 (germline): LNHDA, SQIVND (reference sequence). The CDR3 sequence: CASSRATRTETQYF.

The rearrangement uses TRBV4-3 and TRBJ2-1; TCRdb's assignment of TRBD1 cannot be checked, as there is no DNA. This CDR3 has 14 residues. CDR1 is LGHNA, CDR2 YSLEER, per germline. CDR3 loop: CASSQGGINNEQFF.

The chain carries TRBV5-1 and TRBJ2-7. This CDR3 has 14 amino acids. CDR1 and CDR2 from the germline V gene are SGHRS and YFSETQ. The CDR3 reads CASSLDRNSYEQYF.

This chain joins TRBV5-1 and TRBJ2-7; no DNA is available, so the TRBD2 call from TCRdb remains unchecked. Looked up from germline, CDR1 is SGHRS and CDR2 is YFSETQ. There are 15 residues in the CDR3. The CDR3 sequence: CASSWASGSGYEQYF.

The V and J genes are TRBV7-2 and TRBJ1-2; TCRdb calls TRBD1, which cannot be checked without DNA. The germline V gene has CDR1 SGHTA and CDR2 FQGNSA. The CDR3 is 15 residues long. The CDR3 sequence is CASRITGVPYYGYTF.

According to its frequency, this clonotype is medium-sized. The CDR3: CASRNQGAMGNQPQHF. V usage is TRBV6-2 or TRBV6-3 and J usage is TRBJ1-5; TCRdb's assignment of TRBD1 cannot be checked, as there is no DNA. Germline V CDR1 and CDR2: MNHEY, SVGEGT. The CDR3 has 16 amino acids.

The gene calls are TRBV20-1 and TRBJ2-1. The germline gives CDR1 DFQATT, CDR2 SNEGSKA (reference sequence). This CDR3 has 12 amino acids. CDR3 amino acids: CSAPDEIDEQFF.

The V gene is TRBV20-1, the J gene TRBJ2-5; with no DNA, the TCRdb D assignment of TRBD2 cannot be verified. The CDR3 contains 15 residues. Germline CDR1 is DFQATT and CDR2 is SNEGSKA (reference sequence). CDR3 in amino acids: CSARRLASELETQYF.

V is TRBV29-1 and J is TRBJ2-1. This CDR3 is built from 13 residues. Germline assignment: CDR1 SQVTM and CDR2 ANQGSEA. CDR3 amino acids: CSVAESSYNEQFF.

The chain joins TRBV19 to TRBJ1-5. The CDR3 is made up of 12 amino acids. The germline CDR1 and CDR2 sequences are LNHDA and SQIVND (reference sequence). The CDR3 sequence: CASTLGNQPQHF.

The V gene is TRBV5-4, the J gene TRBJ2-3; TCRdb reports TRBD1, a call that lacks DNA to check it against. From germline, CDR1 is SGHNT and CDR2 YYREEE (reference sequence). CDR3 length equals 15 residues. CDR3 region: CASSHVTDPRDTQYF.